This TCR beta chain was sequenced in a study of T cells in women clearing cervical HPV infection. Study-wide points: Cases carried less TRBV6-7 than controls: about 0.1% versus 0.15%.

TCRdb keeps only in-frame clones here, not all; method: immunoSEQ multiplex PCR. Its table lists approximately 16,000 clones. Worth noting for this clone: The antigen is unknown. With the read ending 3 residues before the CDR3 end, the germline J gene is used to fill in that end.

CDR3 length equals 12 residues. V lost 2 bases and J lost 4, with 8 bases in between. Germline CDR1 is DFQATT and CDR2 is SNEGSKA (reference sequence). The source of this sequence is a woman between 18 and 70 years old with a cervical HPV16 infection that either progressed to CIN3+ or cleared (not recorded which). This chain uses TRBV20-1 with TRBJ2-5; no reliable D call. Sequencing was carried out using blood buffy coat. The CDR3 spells CSARPLVETQYF. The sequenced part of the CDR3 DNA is TGCAGTGCTAGACCTCTCGTAGAGACC.